This TCR beta chain was captured by sequencing in a study of naive and memory T cell subsets. General observations from the study: Over 85% of naive TCR sequences appeared only once after error correction, unlike memory subsets. Possibly reflecting memory cells re-expressing CD45RA, a few larger clonotypes occurred in naive repertoires, especially CD8. The power law exponent of TCR abundance differed between naive and memory cells.

Two oligonucleotides, mixed equimolar, formed the beta constant-region primer covering TRBC1 and TRBC2. Ligated cDNA was amplified by four rounds of PCR with nested alpha and beta constant-region primers and SP2. Ligation attached a single-stranded oligonucleotide with a 12-nucleotide UMI and the SP2 primer to the cDNA 3' end. MiXCR was run by TCRdb on the UMI-ligation and nested PCR reads, yielding one entry per CDR3 protein. The sample has roughly 150,000 distinct CDR3 sequences, roughly 23% seen once. Cells stained for CD3, CD4, CD8, CD45RA, CD27 and viability were sorted into four CD45RA/CD27 subsets. This clonotype has just a few counts. The antigen remains unidentified. V dropped 3 bases and J dropped 3 bases, with 9 bases sitting between them. The length of the CDR3 is 12 residues. The V gene's germline CDR1 is DFQATT and CDR2 SNEGSKA (reference sequence).

The sample taken for sequencing was naive CD4+ T cells from blood. The gene calls are TRBV20-1 and TRBJ2-7; a weak D match, TRBD2 (6 bases). This sequence originates from a human donor in good health. CDR3 in amino acids: CSARTRIYEQYF. In nucleotides, the CDR3 is TGCAGTGCTAGGACTAGAATCTACGAGCAGTACTTC.